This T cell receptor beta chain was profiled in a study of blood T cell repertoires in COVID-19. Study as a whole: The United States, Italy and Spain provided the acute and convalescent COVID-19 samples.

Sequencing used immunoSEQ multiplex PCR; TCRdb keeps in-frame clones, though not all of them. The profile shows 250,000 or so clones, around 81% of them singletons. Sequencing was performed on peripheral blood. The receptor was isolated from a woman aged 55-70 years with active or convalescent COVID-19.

Written as DNA, the CDR3 is TGTGCCAGCAGTGAAGCGCTTCTAAGGAGGAACACTGAAGCTTTCTTT. It codes for CASSEALLRRNTEAFF. This chain links TRBV6-1 with TRBJ1-1; no reliable D call. The V gene lost 0 bases and the J gene lost 1 base, with 12 bases spanning the gap. CDR3 length equals 16 residues. CDR1 is MNHNS and CDR2 is SASEGT in the germline V gene.